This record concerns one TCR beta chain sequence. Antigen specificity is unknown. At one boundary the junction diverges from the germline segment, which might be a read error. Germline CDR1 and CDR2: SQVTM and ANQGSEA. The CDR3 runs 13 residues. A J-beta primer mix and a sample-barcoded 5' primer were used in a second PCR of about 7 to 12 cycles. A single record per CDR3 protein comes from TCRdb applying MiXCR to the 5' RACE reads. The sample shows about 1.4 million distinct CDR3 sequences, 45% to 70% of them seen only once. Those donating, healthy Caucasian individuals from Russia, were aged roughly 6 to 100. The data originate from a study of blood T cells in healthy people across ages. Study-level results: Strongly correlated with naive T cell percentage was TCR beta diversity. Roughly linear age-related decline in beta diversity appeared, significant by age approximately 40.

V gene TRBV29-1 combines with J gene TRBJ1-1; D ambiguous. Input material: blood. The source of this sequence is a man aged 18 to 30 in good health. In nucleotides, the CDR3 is TGCAGCGTTGGTGGGCCAGAGAACCCTGAAGCTTTCTTT. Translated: CSVGGPENPEAFF.